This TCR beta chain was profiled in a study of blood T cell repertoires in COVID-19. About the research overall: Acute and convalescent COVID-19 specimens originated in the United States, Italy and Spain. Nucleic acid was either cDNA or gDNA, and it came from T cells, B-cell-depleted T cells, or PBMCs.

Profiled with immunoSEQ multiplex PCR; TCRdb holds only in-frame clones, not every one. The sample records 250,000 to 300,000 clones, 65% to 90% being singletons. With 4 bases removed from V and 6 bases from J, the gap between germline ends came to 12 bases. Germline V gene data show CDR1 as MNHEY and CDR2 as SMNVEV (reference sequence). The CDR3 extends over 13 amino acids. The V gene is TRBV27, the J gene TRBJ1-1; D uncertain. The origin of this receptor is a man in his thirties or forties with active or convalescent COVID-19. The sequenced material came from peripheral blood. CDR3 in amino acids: CASSYAPDSEAFF. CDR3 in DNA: TGTGCCAGCAGTTACGCCCCAGACTCTGAAGCTTTCTTT.